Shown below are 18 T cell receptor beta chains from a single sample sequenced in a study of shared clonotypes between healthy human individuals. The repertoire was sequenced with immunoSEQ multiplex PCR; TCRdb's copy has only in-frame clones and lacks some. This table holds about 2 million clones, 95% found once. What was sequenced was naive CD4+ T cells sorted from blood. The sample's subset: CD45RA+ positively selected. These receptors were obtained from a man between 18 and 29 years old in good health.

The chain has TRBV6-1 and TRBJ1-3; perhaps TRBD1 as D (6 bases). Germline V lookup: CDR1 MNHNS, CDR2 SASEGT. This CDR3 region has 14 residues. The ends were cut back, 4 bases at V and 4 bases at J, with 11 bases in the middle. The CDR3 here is CASSATGSGNTIYF. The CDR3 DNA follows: TGTGCCAGCAGTGCAACAGGGTCCGGAAACACCATATATTTT.

This CDR3 is CASRGQLYGYTF. The CDR3 coding sequence is TGTGCCAGCAGGGGACAGCTTTATGGCTACACCTTC. This chain uses TRBV2 with TRBJ1-2; TRBD1 matches 7 bases. CDR1 and CDR2 from the germline V gene are SNHLY and FYNNEI. This CDR3 contains 12 residues. V was pared by 6 bases and J by 5 bases, with 3 bases of the junction left unmatched. Complete variable domain (other parts from reference TRBV2 and TRBJ1-2): EPEVTQTPSHQVTQMGQEVILRCVPISNHLYFYWYRQILGQKVEFLVSFYNNEISEKSEIFDDQFSVERPDGSNFTLKIRSTKLEDSAMYFCASRGQLYGYTFGSGTRLTVV.

In nucleotides, the CDR3 is TGTGCTAGTGGTTTGGCCCCTCTCACTGAAGCTTTCTTT. Its protein is CASGLAPLTEAFF. V is TRBV12-5 and J is TRBJ1-1; D is ambiguous. The CDR3 contains 13 residues. The ends were cut back, 1 base at V and 4 bases at J, with 7 bases in the middle. The V gene's germline CDR1 is LGHNT and CDR2 FRNRAP.

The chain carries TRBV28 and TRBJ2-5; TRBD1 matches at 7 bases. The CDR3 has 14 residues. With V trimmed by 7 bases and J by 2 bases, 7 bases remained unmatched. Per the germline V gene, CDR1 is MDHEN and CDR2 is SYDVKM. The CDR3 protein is CASTESTGQETQYF. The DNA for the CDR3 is TGTGCCAGCACCGAATCGACAGGGCAAGAGACCCAGTACTTC.

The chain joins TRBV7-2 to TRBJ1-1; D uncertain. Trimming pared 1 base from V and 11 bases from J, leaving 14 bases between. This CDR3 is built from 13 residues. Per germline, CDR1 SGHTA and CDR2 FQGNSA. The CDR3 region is CASSLGSLESAFF. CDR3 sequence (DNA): TGTGCCAGCAGCTTAGGGTCTCTAGAGAGCGCTTTCTTT.

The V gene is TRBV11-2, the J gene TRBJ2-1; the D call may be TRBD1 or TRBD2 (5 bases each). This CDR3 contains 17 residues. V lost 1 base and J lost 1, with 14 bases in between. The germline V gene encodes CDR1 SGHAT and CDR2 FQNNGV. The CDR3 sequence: CASSLVWGSGSYNEQFF. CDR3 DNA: TGTGCCAGCAGCTTAGTCTGGGGGTCGGGATCCTACAATGAGCAGTTCTTC.

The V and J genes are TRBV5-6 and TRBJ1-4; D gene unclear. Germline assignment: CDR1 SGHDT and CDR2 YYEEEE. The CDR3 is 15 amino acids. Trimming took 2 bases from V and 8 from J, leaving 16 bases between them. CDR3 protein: CASSFANGFQEKLFF. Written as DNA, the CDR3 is TGTGCCAGCAGCTTCGCTAATGGGTTCCAAGAAAAACTGTTTTTT.

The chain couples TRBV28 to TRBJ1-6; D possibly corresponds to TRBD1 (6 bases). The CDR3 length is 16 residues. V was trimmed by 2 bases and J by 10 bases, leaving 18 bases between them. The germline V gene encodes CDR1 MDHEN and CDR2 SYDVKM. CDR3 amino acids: CASSLRVGAARSPLHF. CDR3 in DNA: TGTGCCAGCAGTTTACGGGTGGGGGCCGCTCGGTCACCCCTCCACTTT. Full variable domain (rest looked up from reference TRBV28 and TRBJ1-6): DVKVTQSSRYLVKRTGEKVFLECVQDMDHENMFWYRQDPGLGLRLIYFSYDVKMKEKGDIPEGYSVSREKKERFSLILESASTNQTSMYLCASSLRVGAARSPLHFGNGTRLTVT.

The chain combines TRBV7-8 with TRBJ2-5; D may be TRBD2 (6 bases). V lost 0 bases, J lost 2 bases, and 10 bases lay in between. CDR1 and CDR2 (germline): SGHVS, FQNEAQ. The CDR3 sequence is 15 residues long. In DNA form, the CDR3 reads TGTGCCAGCAGCTTAGCGGAGGGGCCTCAAGAGACCCAGTACTTC. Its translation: CASSLAEGPQETQYF.

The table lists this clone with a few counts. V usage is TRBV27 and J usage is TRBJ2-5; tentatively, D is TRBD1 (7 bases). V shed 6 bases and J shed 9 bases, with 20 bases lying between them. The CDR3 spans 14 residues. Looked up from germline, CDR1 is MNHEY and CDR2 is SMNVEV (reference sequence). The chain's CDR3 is CASRTSGGPGAQYF. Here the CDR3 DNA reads TGTGCCAGCAGAACCTCAGGGGGGCCAGGGGCCCAGTACTTC.

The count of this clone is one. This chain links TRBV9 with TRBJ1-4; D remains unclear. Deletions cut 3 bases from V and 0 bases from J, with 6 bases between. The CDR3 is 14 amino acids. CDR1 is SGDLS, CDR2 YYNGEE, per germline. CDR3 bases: TGTGCCAGCAGCGGAGGTGCAACTAATGAAAAACTGTTTTTT. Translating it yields CASSGGATNEKLFF.

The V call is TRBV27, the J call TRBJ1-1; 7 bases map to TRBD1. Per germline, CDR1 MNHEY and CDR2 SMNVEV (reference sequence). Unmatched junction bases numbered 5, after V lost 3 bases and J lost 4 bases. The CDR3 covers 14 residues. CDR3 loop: CASSFYRGGTEAFF. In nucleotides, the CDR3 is TGTGCCAGCAGTTTCTACAGGGGTGGCACTGAAGCTTTCTTT.

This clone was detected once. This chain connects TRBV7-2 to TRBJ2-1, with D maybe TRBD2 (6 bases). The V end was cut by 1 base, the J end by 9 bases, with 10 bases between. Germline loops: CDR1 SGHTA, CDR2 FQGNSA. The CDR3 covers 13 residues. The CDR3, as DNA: TGTGCCAGCAGCTTAGAAAGGGGAGGTGAGCAGTTCTTC. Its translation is CASSLERGGEQFF.

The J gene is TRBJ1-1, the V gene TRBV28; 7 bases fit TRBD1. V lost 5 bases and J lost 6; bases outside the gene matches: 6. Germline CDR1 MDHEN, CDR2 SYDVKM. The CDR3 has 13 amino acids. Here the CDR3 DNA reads TGTGCCAGCAGTACCCTAACAGGGGCTGAAGCTTTCTTT. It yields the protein CASSTLTGAEAFF.

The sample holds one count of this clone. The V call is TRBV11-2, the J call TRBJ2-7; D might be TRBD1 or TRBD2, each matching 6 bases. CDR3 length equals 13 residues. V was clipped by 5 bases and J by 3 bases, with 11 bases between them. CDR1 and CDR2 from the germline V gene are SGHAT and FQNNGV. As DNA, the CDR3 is TGTGCCAGCAGCCGAGGAGGGGGCTACGAGCAGTACTTC. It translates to CASSRGGGYEQYF.

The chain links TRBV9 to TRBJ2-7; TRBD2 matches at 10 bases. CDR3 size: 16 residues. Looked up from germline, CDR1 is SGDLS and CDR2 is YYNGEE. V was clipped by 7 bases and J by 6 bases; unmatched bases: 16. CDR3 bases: TGTGCCAGCTCCAACTCCAGCGGGAGGGCCTTCGGCGAGCAGTACTTC. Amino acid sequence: CASSNSSGRAFGEQYF.

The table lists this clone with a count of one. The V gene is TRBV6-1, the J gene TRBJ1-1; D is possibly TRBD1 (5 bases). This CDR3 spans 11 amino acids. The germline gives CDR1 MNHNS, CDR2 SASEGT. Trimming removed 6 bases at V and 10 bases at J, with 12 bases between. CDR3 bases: TGTGCCAGCAGGGCGGGGGAGGGAGCTTTCTTT. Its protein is CASRAGEGAFF.

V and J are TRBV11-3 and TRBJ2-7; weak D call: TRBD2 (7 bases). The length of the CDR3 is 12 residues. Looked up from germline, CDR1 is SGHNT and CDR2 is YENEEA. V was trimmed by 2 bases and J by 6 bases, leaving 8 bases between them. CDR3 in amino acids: CASSLRGGEQYF. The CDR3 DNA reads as TGTGCCAGCAGCTTAAGGGGGGGCGAGCAGTACTTC.